A selection of T cell receptor beta chains follows, all from one sample in a study of OX40 agonist ivuxolimab in advanced cancers. Assay: immunoSEQ multiplex PCR; the TCRdb copy retains only in-frame clones and omits some. The table includes roughly 48,000 clones, roughly 82% detected once. The material was CD4+ or CD8+ T cells sorted from blood, obtained in a trial of the OX40 agonist ivuxolimab. These receptor sequences come from an adult with an advanced solid tumor such as melanoma, head and neck, liver or kidney cancer. Both conserved end residues are part of each CDR3.

TRBJ1-2,TRBV15,16,CATSSDGTAIGYGYTF
TRBJ2-4,TRBV4-2,15,CASSQRDRLKNIQYF
TRBJ1-2,TRBV4-1,16,CASSVDRPITNYGYTF
TRBJ2-7,TRBV6-5,12,CASSRGPYEQYF
TRBJ2-1,TRBV7-9,14,CASSFPGVSNEQFF
TRBJ2-7,TRBV11-2,15,CASSAGQRTSYEQYF
TRBJ2-1,TRBV6-1,15,CASTKDRGGINEQFF
TRBJ1-6,TRBV9,15,CASSPLGGRDSPLHF
TRBJ2-7,TRBV9,15,CASSVGGGSPYEQYF
TRBJ2-7,TRBV6-1,15,CASSATSGIPYEQYF